The subject of this entry is one T cell receptor (beta chain). The data were taken from a study of beta chain features in type 1 diabetes. Expressed TCRB transcripts were sequenced because the isolated RNA had all been reverse transcribed beforehand. Only in-frame clones appear in the TCRdb table, and some are missing; sequencing was by immunoSEQ multiplex PCR. The table records over 300,000 clones, 8% of them present only once. Germline CDR1 SNHLY, CDR2 FYNNEI. CDR3 size: 16 residues. V was clipped by 3 bases and J by 10 bases; unmatched bases: 18. The sequence was obtained from a woman in her late teens or twenties in good health. This chain uses TRBV2 with TRBJ2-7; 7 bases align to TRBD2. Sample: central memory CD4+ T cells from blood. The CDR3 DNA reads TGTGCCAGCAGTGATCTAGCGGCGCTGGGGGACTTATTTCAGTACTTC. Protein product: CASSDLAALGDLFQYF.